The present entry profiles one T cell receptor (beta chain) with its context. Its antigen is unidentified. This sample is drawn from a study of response to subunit inactivated influenza vaccine. Overall study results and limits: A suggestion made by the authors is that each seasonal influenza vaccination recruits few new T cells.

In TCRdb, the RT-PCR reads were re-called with MiXCR into one record per CDR3 protein. This table holds over 400,000 distinct CDR3 sequences, approximately 13% found once. The CDR3 spans 13 residues. Germline values: CDR1 SEHNR, CDR2 FQNEAQ (reference sequence). J gave up 4 bases and V 5 bases, and 3 bases lay outside the gene matches. The receptor's source is a man aged 45-60 years who received an inactivated influenza vaccine. The material sequenced was PBMCs from blood, taken roughly 47 days after vaccination. This sequence joins TRBV7-9 and TRBJ2-5; 8 bases align to TRBD1. CDR3 amino acids: CASSQTGVETQYF. The CDR3 DNA reads TGTGCCAGCAGCCAGACAGGGGTAGAGACCCAGTACTTC.